This T cell receptor beta chain was retrieved from a study of shared clonotypes between healthy human individuals (dated by TCRdb to 2019 to 2021). Study-level background: The cohort included a few men and a couple of women between 18 and 49 years of age. To estimate repertoire size and how much clonotype sharing occurs between individuals, the study deeply sequenced the blood TCR repertoires of 4 to 6 healthy adults. Different laboratories and diverse techniques were used to prepare libraries and sequence TCR repertoires, to increase sequencing depth and limit assay-specific biases. Leukapheresis yielded between about 0.9 and 9 billion PBMCs per donor.

What the research found in general, with its limitations: Based on pairwise subsampling, the degree of clonotype sharing among donors was expected to be affected by sequencing depth. The genetic and exposure-history diversity represented was limited by the small number of donors. Sampling was restricted to blood, and TCR repertoires in tissues likely differ from the TCR repertoires found in blood.

Using the deep immunoSEQ assay, multiplex PCR amplified TCR CDR3 regions from genomic DNA. Extracted genomic DNA from each cell subset was distributed evenly across all wells of several immunoSEQ 96-well plates, and each plate was treated as a replicate. Each replicate PCR for unsorted PBMC received 300 to 350 ng genomic DNA, equal to around 30,000 T cell genomes. Unsorted PBMC genomic DNA was sequenced across ten immunoSEQ deep assay plates. The purified libraries were quantified using a Qubit 3.0 fluorometer, sized with a Bioanalyzer 2100, and then quantified again using the KAPA Library Quantification kit. A separate single-read 150-cycle Illumina NextSeq 550 flow cell was used to sequence each immunoSEQ 96-well plate. Per the source publication's procedure: The immunoSEQ output contained only junctional sequences without quality scores, so filtering could not match that applied to full-length reads. To assign V/J genes and CDR3, sequences were annotated using PyIR, a Python wrapper for IgBLAST v1.9, with IMGT germline references. Reads were removed for weak V/J assignments (E-value above 1e-6), missing CDR3, stop codons, out-of-frame junctions, or ambiguous translated residues. A V3J clonotype was defined by an identical inferred V gene, J gene, and CDR3 amino acid sequence. Percentage overlap between repertoires was calculated by dividing the number of shared unique clonotypes by the size of the smaller repertoire. Richness of each repertoire was evaluated using RTK rarefaction, the Chao1 estimator, and Recon v2.1 estimates of unobserved clonotypes. TCRdb took over this immuneACCESS table, retaining in-frame rearrangements with V and J assigned. Such tables are incomplete; in checked studies, under half of the missing clones stem from an unresolved V gene, and the remainder is unexplained. V and J calls and clone size are copied from that table; D and trimming were computed from the DNA. The sample includes around 500,000 clones, with around 79% observed a single time. The top ten clones comprise 13% of the sample.

Healthy HIV-negative adults with no recently reported acute infections or vaccinations were included as donors. Every donor was a Caucasian adult living in Nashville, Tennessee, USA. In the unsorted samples, 85 million to 100 million PBMCs were counted, and genomic DNA was extracted using the QIAamp DNA Blood Mini kit. After blood collection by leukapheresis, PBMCs were isolated using Ficoll-Histopaque density gradient centrifugation and then cryopreserved in the vapor phase of liquid nitrogen. Of note for this clone: Its antigen specificity is not known. Base-call qualities are not available, and no considerably larger clone is one nucleotide away.

Taken from the germline V gene, the CDR1 and CDR2 loops are SGHRS and YFSETQ. The germline ends are 19 bases apart after V is trimmed by 4 bases and J by 5 bases. The CDR3 runs 15 amino acids, cysteine and phenylalanine included. Of the read, only the CDR3 DNA is kept; its 45 bases are in frame from base 1. Input material: PBMCs. The chain is assembled from TRBV5-1 and TRBJ2-7; the D element could tentatively be TRBD1 or TRBD2, as 5 bases agree for each. This sequence originates from a middle-aged woman in good health. Some clones in this sample may be carry-over from other donors' samples. CDR3 sequence: CASSLDRDGLDEQYF. Here is the DNA: TGCGCCAGCAGCCTAGACCGGGACGGCCTCGACGAGCAGTACTTC.